Here is one TCR beta chain with its context. What it recognizes is unknown. The data stem from a study of glioma-infiltrating T cells after dendritic cell vaccination. Study-level information: Samples are from glioblastoma patients in Phase I and II dendritic cell vaccine trials. Autologous tumor lysate-pulsed dendritic cell vaccination was given between the early 2000s and the early 2010s. The study's findings and limits: No direct clonality-survival link was found; a diverse polyclonal response may matter.

The method was immunoSEQ multiplex PCR; TCRdb's version includes in-frame clones alone and lacks a portion of them. The sample carries about 92,000 clones, approximately 84% recorded once. The CDR3 is made up of 12 amino acids. The germline V gene encodes CDR1 MNHEY and CDR2 SMNVEV (reference sequence). The trim removed 4 bases at V and 6 bases at J, leaving 0 bases unmatched. The J gene is TRBJ2-7, the V gene TRBV27; 10 bases are a match to TRBD1. The sequence was collected from a human donor with glioblastoma. The sample in question was blood, obtained before dendritic cell vaccination. The CDR3 reads CASSWTGGEQYF. In DNA, the CDR3 is TGTGCCAGCAGTTGGACAGGGGGCGAGCAGTACTTC.